The TCR beta chain under discussion was sequenced for a study of naive and memory T cell subsets. Both TRBC1 and TRBC2 were covered by a beta constant-region primer of two equimolar oligonucleotides. TCRdb reanalysed the UMI-ligation and nested PCR reads using MiXCR and keeps one entry per CDR3 protein. The table includes around 40,000 distinct CDR3 sequences, 13% detected once. Trimming took 5 bases from V and 7 from J, leaving 12 bases between them. The length of the CDR3 is 13 residues. In germline, CDR1 is SGHTA, CDR2 FQGTGA. This clonotype has a count of ten or more. The clonotype originates from a human donor in good health. Sequenced: effector memory CD4+ T cells from blood. Subset here: effector memory, CD45RA- CD27-. The rearrangement links TRBV7-3 to TRBJ2-1; D is perhaps TRBD1 (6 bases). This chain's CDR3 is CASSLWQGNEQFF. Written as DNA, the CDR3 is TGTGCCAGCAGCCTGTGGCAGGGGAATGAGCAGTTCTTC. Full variable domain (missing parts from reference TRBV7-3 and TRBJ2-1): GAGVSQTPSNKVTEKGKYVELRCDPISGHTALYWYRQSLGQGPEFLIYFQGTGAADDSGLPNDRFFAVRPEGSVSTLKIQRTERGDSAVYLCASSLWQGNEQFFGPGTRLTVL.